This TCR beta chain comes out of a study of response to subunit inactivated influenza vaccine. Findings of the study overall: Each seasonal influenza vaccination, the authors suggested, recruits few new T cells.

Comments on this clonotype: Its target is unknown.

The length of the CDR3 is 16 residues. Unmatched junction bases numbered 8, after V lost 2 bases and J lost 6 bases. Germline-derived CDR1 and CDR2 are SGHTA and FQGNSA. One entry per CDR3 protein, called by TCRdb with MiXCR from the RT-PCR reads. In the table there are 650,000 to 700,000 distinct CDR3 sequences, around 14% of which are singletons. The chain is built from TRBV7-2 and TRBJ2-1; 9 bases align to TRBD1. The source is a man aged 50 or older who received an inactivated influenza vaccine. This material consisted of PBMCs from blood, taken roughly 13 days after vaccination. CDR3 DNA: TGTGCCAGCAGCTTATTGGGGACAGGGTTTTCCAATGAGCAGTTCTTC. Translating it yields CASSLLGTGFSNEQFF. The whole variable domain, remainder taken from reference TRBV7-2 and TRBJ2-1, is GAGVSQSPSNKVTEKGKDVELRCDPISGHTALYWYRQSLGQGLEFLIYFQGNSAPDKSGLPSDRFSAERTGGSVSTLTIQRTQQEDSAVYLCASSLLGTGFSNEQFFGPGTRLTVL.